This record looks at one TCR beta chain sequence and its context. This CDR3 spans 16 amino acids. Germline values: CDR1 LNHNV, CDR2 YYDKDF (reference sequence). Unmatched junction bases numbered 9, after V lost 0 bases and J lost 9 bases. The table came from immunoSEQ multiplex PCR; TCRdb's copy has only in-frame clones and leaves some out. The top ten hold under 4% of the sample, which has some 43,000 clones, roughly 92% seen once. The sample comes from a study of tissue T cells after allogeneic stem cell transplantation. The TCR sequence derives from a woman aged 40 to 75 who later had graft-versus-host disease after an allogeneic stem cell transplant. The sequencing here drew on blood, taken before transplantation. The V call is TRBV15, the J call TRBJ2-3; 10 positions agree with TRBD2. The CDR3 sequence: CATSRDFTSGDKTQYF. DNA of the CDR3: TGTGCCACCAGCAGAGATTTTACTAGCGGGGATAAAACGCAGTATTTT.